The clone carrying this TCR beta chain was picked up a small number of times. The antigen remains undetermined. Semi-nested PCR with Nested Universal Primer A followed constant-region reverse priming of full-length variable regions. TCRdb processed the 5' RACE reads anew with MiXCR; each CDR3 protein has one entry. This table has several thousand distinct CDR3 sequences, roughly half appearing once. The CDR3 runs to 15 residues. V lost 6 bases and J lost 5, with 17 bases in between. Germline V gives CDR1 MNHEY, CDR2 SMNVEV (reference sequence). Findings and caveats of the study: Tumor memory CD4+ T cell TCR gene usage clustered with blood and lymph node memory CD4+ cells and lymph node naive CD4+ cells.

The sorted Tregs were CD4+CD25+CD127-/low cells. The TCR originated in a female donor with breast cancer. Specimen: Tregs sorted from a lymph node. The chain couples TRBV27 to TRBJ2-1; D might be TRBD2 (6 bases). The CDR3 region is CASSTPGLEDNEQFF. The CDR3 DNA follows: TGTGCCAGCAGCACGCCGGGACTGGAGGACAATGAGCAGTTCTTC.